Each of the 23 T cell receptor beta chains below was sequenced from the same sample in a study of blood T cell repertoires in COVID-19. Sequenced by immunoSEQ multiplex PCR; TCRdb stores in-frame clones only, minus some. The sample has 280,000 or so clones; around 82% are singletons. The specimen sequenced was peripheral blood. The source of these receptors is a woman in her fifties or sixties who had recovered from COVID-19.

The genes are TRBV18 and TRBJ2-2; the D is unclear. Germline loops: CDR1 KGHSH, CDR2 LQKENI. V was cut by 4 bases and J by 1 base, with 16 bases left in between. The CDR3 has 17 residues. The CDR3: CASSLLEAPLNTGELFF. In nucleotides, the CDR3 is TGTGCCAGCTCACTCCTTGAAGCTCCCCTGAACACCGGGGAGCTGTTTTTT.

The chain combines TRBV6-5 with TRBJ1-5, with D perhaps matching TRBD1 (6 bases). CDR3 size: 14 residues. V gave up 6 bases and J gave up 2 bases, with 11 bases separating them. Germline V gives CDR1 MNHEY, CDR2 SVGAGI. The CDR3 spells CASRTWGRNQPQHF. The CDR3 bases are TGTGCCAGCAGGACGTGGGGGCGCAATCAGCCCCAGCATTTT.

J is TRBJ2-7 and V is TRBV7-2; 7 bases agree with TRBD1. This CDR3 has 15 residues. V shed 0 bases, J shed 2 bases, and the junction held 4 bases outside the gene matches. Germline V gene data show CDR1 as SGHTA and CDR2 as FQGNSA. The CDR3 reads CASSLAGTETYEQYF. The CDR3 nucleotides are TGTGCCAGCAGCTTAGCGGGGACAGAAACCTACGAGCAGTACTTC.

The J gene is TRBJ2-7, the V gene TRBV6-5, with D maybe TRBD1 (6 bases). Germline V gene lookup returns CDR1 MNHEY and CDR2 SVGAGI. This CDR3 is 14 amino acids long. V was shortened by 6 bases and J by 1 base, with 13 bases between the two germline ends. Written as DNA, the CDR3 is TGTGCCAGCAGCCCCCAGGGGCCTTCCTACGAGCAGTACTTC. Its protein product is CASSPQGPSYEQYF.

The genes are TRBV3-1 (or the pseudogene TRBV3-2) and TRBJ2-7, with 10 positions matching TRBD2. V lost 3 bases and J lost 3; bases outside the gene matches: 5. This CDR3 comprises 15 residues. In germline, CDR1 is LGHDT, CDR2 YNNKEL (reference sequence). The CDR3 loop reads CASSHRGLARYEQYF. CDR3 DNA sequence: TGTGCCAGCAGCCACCGGGGACTAGCGCGCTACGAGCAGTACTTC.

The V gene is TRBV5-5, the J gene TRBJ2-3, with D perhaps TRBD2 (5 bases). V gave up 2 bases and J gave up 2 bases, with 12 bases separating them. This CDR3 spans 15 amino acids. CDR1 is SGHKS, CDR2 YYEKEE, per germline (reference sequence). The CDR3 reads CASSFLGGSTDTQYF. As DNA, the CDR3 is TGTGCCAGCAGCTTTCTGGGCGGGTCCACAGATACGCAGTATTTT.

The rearrangement joins TRBV9 to TRBJ2-1, with 10 bases lining up with TRBD2. Losses at the gene ends were 4 bases for V and 9 bases for J; bases not matched to a gene: 19. CDR3 length: 18 amino acids. Germline assignment: CDR1 SGDLS and CDR2 YYNGEE. CDR3 in amino acids: CASSPHSGRATGTIEQFF. CDR3 coding DNA: TGTGCCAGCAGCCCCCACAGCGGGAGGGCCACTGGTACAATTGAGCAGTTCTTC. Looking up the rest from reference TRBV9 and TRBJ2-1 gives the full variable domain: DSGVTQTPKHLITATGQRVTLRCSPRSGDLSVYWYQQSLDQGLQFLIQYYNGEERAKGNILERFSAQQFPDLHSELNLSSLELGDSALYFCASSPHSGRATGTIEQFFGPGTRLTVL.

V and J are TRBV27 and TRBJ1-1; maybe TRBD1 (6 bases). CDR3 length: 14 amino acids. V lost 6 bases to trimming and J lost 1 base, with 12 bases between them. The germline gives CDR1 MNHEY, CDR2 SMNVEV (reference sequence). CDR3: CASRGTPGNTEAFF. The CDR3 DNA reads as TGTGCCAGCAGAGGGACACCGGGGAACACTGAAGCTTTCTTT.

This clone was found once. The chain uses TRBV5-1 and TRBJ1-1, with D possibly TRBD1 on 6 matching bases. This CDR3 region has 17 residues. Germline V gene sequence: CDR1 SGHRS, CDR2 YFSETQ. Trimming stripped 3 bases from V and 2 bases from J, with 20 bases between. The CDR3 protein is CASSSLLPGQPNTEAFF. The CDR3 DNA reads TGCGCCAGCAGCTCACTCTTACCCGGACAGCCTAACACTGAAGCTTTCTTT.

The gene calls are TRBV6-2 or TRBV6-3 and TRBJ2-4; D is unresolved. The germline CDR1 and CDR2 sequences are MNHEY and SVGEGT. Deletions cut 2 bases from V and 7 bases from J, with 6 bases between. The CDR3 is 12 residues long. CDR3 sequence (DNA): TGTGCCAGCAGTTACGAGTGGAACATTCAGTACTTC. Its translation is CASSYEWNIQYF.

This chain joins TRBV7-9 and TRBJ2-5, with D perhaps TRBD2 (5 bases). The V gene's germline CDR1 is SEHNR and CDR2 FQNEAQ (reference sequence). The CDR3 contains 13 residues. With 5 bases removed from V and 5 bases from J, the gap between germline ends came to 12 bases. Here the CDR3 reads CASSRGSLETQYF. The CDR3 region has the DNA TGTGCCAGCAGCCGCGGGTCGTTGGAGACCCAGTACTTC. The whole variable domain, remainder taken from reference TRBV7-9 and TRBJ2-5, is DTGVSQNPRHKITKRGQNVTFRCDPISEHNRLYWYRQTLGQGPEFLTYFQNEAQLEKSRLLSDRFSAERPKGSFSTLEIQRTEQGDSAMYLCASSRGSLETQYFGPGTRLLVL.

The V call is TRBV19, the J call TRBJ1-1; TRBD1 agrees at 7 bases. This CDR3 region has 13 residues. CDR1 is LNHDA and CDR2 is SQIVND in the germline V gene (reference sequence). V gave up 11 bases and J gave up 4 bases; unmatched junction bases: 10. The DNA of the CDR3 is TGTGCCGCGAGACAGGGAAGCGGCACTGAAGCTTTCTTT. Protein sequence: CAARQGSGTEAFF.

This rearrangement joins TRBV27 to TRBJ1-2; a weak D match, TRBD1 (6 bases). The CDR3 runs to 14 residues. Between the trimmed V and J ends, which lost 6 bases and 7 bases, there was a span of 18 bases. CDR1 and CDR2 from the germline V gene are MNHEY and SMNVEV (reference sequence). CDR3 sequence: CASSPPGGRGGYTF. As DNA, the CDR3 is TGTGCCAGCAGCCCCCCGGGGGGCCGGGGTGGCTACACCTTC.

V usage is TRBV19 and J usage is TRBJ1-2; 7 bases agree with TRBD1. CDR1 and CDR2 from the germline V gene are LNHDA and SQIVND (reference sequence). The CDR3 spans 14 residues. V dropped 5 bases and J dropped 4; count of bases not matched to a gene: 7. The CDR3 sequence is CASSLKGASYGYTF. As DNA, the CDR3 is TGTGCCAGTAGTCTCAAGGGGGCTAGCTATGGCTACACCTTC.

The chain employs TRBV28 and TRBJ1-6; 8 nucleotides match TRBD1. This CDR3 comprises 15 residues. The germline V gene encodes CDR1 MDHEN and CDR2 SYDVKM. The V and J ends lost 5 bases and 6 bases, in that order; junction bases with no gene match: 6. The DNA of the CDR3 is TGTGCCAGCAGTCCAGGGGACAGGCGTAATTCACCCCTCCACTTT. This codes for CASSPGDRRNSPLHF.

The chain is built from TRBV5-1 and TRBJ1-1, with 7 bases lining up with TRBD1. CDR3 length: 14 amino acids. The V segment lost 7 bases and the J segment 5 bases; nucleotides outside the gene matches: 11. The germline V gene encodes CDR1 SGHRS and CDR2 YFSETQ. The CDR3 reads CASDRVAGGTEAFF. The CDR3 DNA is TGCGCCAGCGACAGGGTTGCGGGCGGAACTGAAGCTTTCTTT.

A remark on this clone: The CDR3 ends on some other residue instead of the conserved phenylalanine or tryptophan, so this is likely a read error. The limits of the CDR3 on the DNA are not certain, so only TCRdb's listed CDR3 is given. The V and J genes are TRBV6-1 and TRBJ2-7; no check of the table's D call, TRBD2, against the DNA was made. Per the germline V gene, CDR1 is MNHNS and CDR2 is SASEGT. The CDR3 contains 14 residues when both ends are counted. This CDR3 reads CASSEVPWRDAPVL.

The chain employs TRBV5-1 and TRBJ2-3, with a tentative D call TRBD1 (5 bases). The CDR3 extends over 19 amino acids. The V gene's germline CDR1 is SGHRS and CDR2 YFSETQ. V dropped 1 base and J dropped 5 bases, with 26 bases sitting between them. The CDR3 bases are TGCGCCAGCAGCTTGTACGTGCGTGGTGGACGGCCCCAGGGAGATACGCAGTATTTT. Its translation: CASSLYVRGGRPQGDTQYF. Filled out from reference TRBV5-1 and TRBJ2-3, the complete variable domain reads KAGVTQTPRYLIKTRGQQVTLSCSPISGHRSVSWYQQTPGQGLQFLFEYFSETQRNKGNFPGRFSGRQFSNSRSEMNVSTLELGDSALYLCASSLYVRGGRPQGDTQYFGPGTRLTVL.

The rearrangement joins TRBV5-1 to TRBJ2-3, with TRBD2 matching 7 bases. CDR3 length equals 17 residues. V gave up 0 bases and J gave up 4 bases; unmatched junction bases: 11. Germline values: CDR1 SGHRS, CDR2 YFSETQ. The CDR3 sequence: CASSLGLARNRPDTQYF. The DNA for the CDR3 is TGCGCCAGCAGCTTGGGACTAGCCCGAAACCGCCCAGATACGCAGTATTTT.

This sequence joins TRBV15 and TRBJ1-1, with D possibly matching TRBD1 (5 bases). The V gene's germline CDR1 is LNHNV and CDR2 YYDKDF (reference sequence). The CDR3 is 15 amino acids. Trimming removed 1 base from V and 1 base from J, with 10 bases in between. CDR3 DNA: TGTGCCACCAGCAGAGGCGGGGGGGAGAACACTGAAGCTTTCTTT. Translation: CATSRGGGENTEAFF.

The rearrangement joins TRBV4-1 to TRBJ1-1, with 9 bases that match TRBD1. V shed 4 bases and J 4 bases; nucleotides not matched to a gene: 7. The CDR3 is made up of 15 amino acids. Germline V lookup: CDR1 MGHRA, CDR2 YSYEKL. This CDR3 reads CASSRVDRGGTEAFF. In DNA, the CDR3 is TGCGCCAGCAGCCGAGTAGACAGGGGGGGCACTGAAGCTTTCTTT.

The V and J genes are TRBV5-4 and TRBJ1-6; the match to TRBD1 covers 8 bases. Germline lookup yields CDR1 SGHNT and CDR2 YYREEE (reference sequence). The CDR3 runs 16 residues. J lost 5 bases, V lost 4 bases, and 8 bases had no gene match. CDR3 sequence: CASSQNRGSDNSPLHF. DNA for the CDR3: TGTGCCAGCAGCCAAAACAGGGGGTCGGATAATTCACCCCTCCACTTT. Together with reference TRBV5-4 and TRBJ1-6, the CDR3 gives the full variable domain: ETGVTQSPTHLIKTRGQQVTLRCSSQSGHNTVSWYQQALGQGPQFIFQYYREEENGRGNFPPRFSGLQFPNYSSELNVNALELDDSALYLCASSQNRGSDNSPLHFGNGTRLTVT.

There are a few counts of this clone. The chain has TRBV27 and TRBJ2-1; 7 nucleotides agree with TRBD1. The V segment lost 5 bases and the J segment 6 bases; nucleotides outside the gene matches: 10. CDR3 size: 15 residues. Germline-derived CDR1 and CDR2 are MNHEY and SMNVEV (reference sequence). CDR3 sequence: CASSPQGVRANEQFF. CDR3 sequence (DNA): TGTGCCAGCAGTCCGCAGGGGGTGAGGGCCAATGAGCAGTTCTTC.